These 19 T cell receptor beta chains share one sample of origin, sequenced in a study of TIL therapy for anti-PD-1-resistant metastatic lung cancer. Time point: pre-treatment sample, taken before nivolumab and TIL therapy. The libraries were made with immunoSEQ v3. This table comes from immunoSEQ multiplex PCR, and its TCRdb copy is limited to in-frame clones, with some not included. This sample yields tens of thousands of clones, of which about 73% are seen a single time; more than 1.5% belongs to the top ten. The sequencing used blood, collected at baseline. The source is a person between 25 and 79 years old with non-small cell lung cancer.

The V call is TRBV27, the J call TRBJ2-7, with D tentatively TRBD2 (7 bases). V gave up 5 bases and J gave up 0 bases, with 20 bases separating them. The CDR3 length is 17 residues. Germline V lookup: CDR1 MNHEY, CDR2 SMNVEV (reference sequence). This CDR3 is CASSPPRGGWDSYEQYF. Written as DNA, the CDR3 is TGTGCCAGCAGTCCGCCGAGGGGGGGCTGGGACTCCTACGAGCAGTACTTC.

This clone was counted once. The chain recombines TRBV6-5 with TRBJ1-5; D may be TRBD1 (5 bases). The CDR3 runs 16 residues. V lost 0 bases to trimming and J lost 7 bases, with 16 bases between them. Looked up from germline, CDR1 is MNHEY and CDR2 is SVGAGI. The CDR3 coding sequence is TGTGCCAGCAGTTACTCAGAAGGGACCGGAGGGCAGCCCCAGCATTTT. Protein product: CASSYSEGTGGQPQHF.

This clone was seen a single time. The DNA for the CDR3 is TGTGCCAGCAGTTTTACGCAGGTCGGGGAGGAAAAACTGTTTTTT. Translating it yields CASSFTQVGEEKLFF. This chain joins TRBV27 and TRBJ1-4; D uncertain. The CDR3 is 15 residues long. V was clipped by 3 bases and J by 8 bases, with 16 bases between them. Germline CDR1 is MNHEY and CDR2 is SMNVEV (reference sequence).

This clone was seen a handful of times. The chain joins TRBV28 to TRBJ2-7, with D perhaps TRBD1 (5 bases). The germline CDR1 and CDR2 sequences are MDHEN and SYDVKM. The V end was cut by 3 bases, the J end by 2 bases, with 11 bases between. The CDR3 is 14 residues long. In DNA form, the CDR3 reads TGTGCCAGCAGTTTCCGCGACAGAACCTACGAGCAGTACTTC. Encoded protein: CASSFRDRTYEQYF.

This chain links TRBV11-2 with TRBJ2-1; 16 bases fit TRBD2. Germline CDR1 is SGHAT and CDR2 is FQNNGV. Trimming at V came to 2 bases and at J to 2 bases, leaving 6 bases not matched to a gene. The CDR3 runs to 19 residues. For the CDR3, the DNA is TGTGCCAGCAGCTTAAGCTCCGGGACTAGCGGGAGGGCCTACAATGAGCAGTTCTTC. It yields the protein CASSLSSGTSGRAYNEQFF.

The chain recombines TRBV11-2 with TRBJ2-6; 10 nucleotides match TRBD1. Trimming took 3 bases from V and 3 from J; bases not matched to a gene: 8. This CDR3 has 18 residues. Germline CDR1 and CDR2: SGHAT and FQNNGV. Here the CDR3 reads CASSLSGTGAFGANVLTF. CDR3 sequence (DNA): TGTGCCAGCAGCTTGAGCGGGACAGGGGCCTTTGGGGCCAACGTCCTGACTTTC.

The V call is TRBV28, the J call TRBJ2-2; a weak D match, TRBD2 (7 bases). The CDR3 is 17 residues long. Germline CDR1 reads MDHEN; CDR2 reads SYDVKM. Trimming left V 5 bases short and J 4 bases short, with 20 bases between. CDR3 DNA sequence: TGTGCCAGCAGTAACCTTGCGGGGGCCCCGTCCACCGGGGAGCTGTTTTTT. This sequence encodes CASSNLAGAPSTGELFF.

The rearrangement links TRBV21-1 to TRBJ1-1. TRBV21-1 is tagged as a pseudogene. The CDR3 runs to 13 residues. CDR3 loop: CASSKADGGEAFF. CDR3 DNA: TGTGCCAGCAGCAAAGCAGACGGGGGTGAAGCTTTCTTT.

The chain links TRBV7-3 to TRBJ1-6; 7 nucleotides line up with TRBD1. Losses at the gene ends were 5 bases for V and 4 bases for J; bases not matched to a gene: 5. Per the germline V gene, CDR1 is SGHTA and CDR2 is FQGTGA. CDR3 length: 15 amino acids. The CDR3 region has the DNA TGTGCCAGCAGCCCCACGGGACAGTATAATTCACCCCTCCACTTT. As protein: CASSPTGQYNSPLHF.

J is TRBJ1-5 and V is TRBV4-3, with TRBD1 as a possible D gene (5 bases). Trimming left V 3 bases short and J 8 bases short, with 11 bases between. The CDR3 totals 13 residues. Germline lookup yields CDR1 LGHNA and CDR2 YSLEER. The CDR3 spells CASSQGEREPQHF. In nucleotides, the CDR3 is TGCGCCAGCAGCCAGGGGGAAAGAGAGCCCCAGCATTTT.

This sequence joins TRBV4-3 and TRBJ2-5; D is perhaps TRBD1 or TRBD2 (5 bases each). The CDR3 totals 15 residues. The V and J ends lost 0 bases and 5 bases respectively, with 13 bases between them. CDR1 is LGHNA, CDR2 YSLEER, per germline. CDR3 residues: CASSQERGAWETQYF. The CDR3 nucleotides read TGCGCCAGCAGCCAAGAAAGGGGAGCGTGGGAGACCCAGTACTTC.

The chain employs TRBV4-1 and TRBJ1-2; 7 bases align to TRBD1. CDR1 and CDR2 from the germline V gene are MGHRA and YSYEKL. The CDR3 totals 14 residues. V was pared by 3 bases and J by 4 bases, with 5 bases of the junction left unmatched. The CDR3 bases are TGCGCCAGCAGCCACCCGACAGGGAGCTATGGCTACACCTTC. Protein sequence: CASSHPTGSYGYTF.

The chain is built from TRBV28 and TRBJ1-5; TRBD1 is a possible D gene (6 bases). The CDR3 consists of 14 residues. Germline V lookup: CDR1 MDHEN, CDR2 SYDVKM. V was pared by 6 bases and J by 1 base, with 10 bases between. CDR3 coding DNA: TGTGCCAGCAGGACAGGCGCGAGCAATCAGCCCCAGCATTTT. It encodes CASRTGASNQPQHF.

The chain uses TRBV7-3 and TRBJ2-1; D remains ambiguous. Trimming took off 4 bases at V and 6 bases at J, with 16 bases between the two ends. Germline CDR1 is SGHTA and CDR2 is FQGTGA. The CDR3 consists of 15 residues. CDR3 loop: CASSYMATGFNEQFF. CDR3 bases: TGTGCCAGCAGCTACATGGCTACCGGATTCAATGAGCAGTTCTTC.

The rearrangement joins TRBV7-2 to TRBJ1-3; possibly TRBD1 for D (6 bases). This CDR3 is 16 amino acids long. The germline V gene has CDR1 SGHTA and CDR2 FQGNSA. V lost 5 bases and J lost 2, with 16 bases in between. In DNA form, the CDR3 reads TGTGCCAGCAGCCGAACCCCACAGGGAACTGGAAACACCATATATTTT. Protein: CASSRTPQGTGNTIYF.

Only one count was recorded for this clone. The chain has TRBV28 and TRBJ1-5; 7 nucleotides align to TRBD1. This CDR3 has 15 residues. The trim removed 3 bases at V and 7 bases at J, leaving 9 bases unmatched. Germline CDR1 and CDR2: MDHEN and SYDVKM. The CDR3 here is CASSFTRAGGQPQHF. The DNA for the CDR3 is TGTGCCAGCAGTTTTACCCGGGCAGGGGGACAGCCCCAGCATTTT.

This chain joins TRBV4-3 and TRBJ1-4; possibly TRBD1 for D (6 bases). Germline V gives CDR1 LGHNA, CDR2 YSLEER. The CDR3 is 16 amino acids. V lost 0 bases, J lost 5 bases, and 13 bases lay in between. The CDR3 DNA reads as TGCGCCAGCAGCCAAGATCCCCCCGGGACAAATGAAAAACTGTTTTTT. Amino acids: CASSQDPPGTNEKLFF.

Remarks on this clone: Other DNA sequences from this sample encode an identical CDR3 as well. The rearrangement links TRBV28 to TRBJ2-7; no firm D call. This CDR3 spans 11 amino acids. Looked up from germline, CDR1 is MDHEN and CDR2 is SYDVKM. V was shortened by 3 bases and J by 3 bases, with 3 bases between the two germline ends. DNA of the CDR3: TGTGCCAGCAGTTTGGTCTACGAGCAGTACTTC. Residues: CASSLVYEQYF.

This clone was found once. J is TRBJ2-5 and V is TRBV2; D tentatively fits TRBD1 or TRBD2 (6 bases each). Germline V gives CDR1 SNHLY, CDR2 FYNNEI. Trimming stripped 8 bases from V and 2 bases from J, with 18 bases between. This CDR3 has 15 residues. The CDR3 is CASRRDGGGQETQYF. As DNA, the CDR3 is TGTGCCAGCCGGCGGGACGGAGGGGGTCAAGAGACCCAGTACTTC.